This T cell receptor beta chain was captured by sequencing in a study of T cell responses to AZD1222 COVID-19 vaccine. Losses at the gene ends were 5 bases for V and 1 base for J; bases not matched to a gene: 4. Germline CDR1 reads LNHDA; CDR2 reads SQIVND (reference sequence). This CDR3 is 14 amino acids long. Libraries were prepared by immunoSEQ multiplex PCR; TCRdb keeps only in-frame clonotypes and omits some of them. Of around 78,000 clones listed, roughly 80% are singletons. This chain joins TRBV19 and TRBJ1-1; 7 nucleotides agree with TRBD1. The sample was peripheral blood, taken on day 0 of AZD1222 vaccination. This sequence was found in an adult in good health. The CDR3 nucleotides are TGTGCCAGTAGTCTGAACAGGGGGAACACTGAAGCTTTCTTT. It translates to CASSLNRGNTEAFF. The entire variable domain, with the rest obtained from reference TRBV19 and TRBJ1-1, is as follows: DGGITQSPKYLFRKEGQNVTLSCEQNLNHDAMYWYRQDPGQGLRLIYYSQIVNDFQKGDIAEGYSVSREKKESFPLTVTSAQKNPTAFYLCASSLNRGNTEAFFGQGTRLTVV.